The rows below give T cell receptor beta chains drawn from one sample of a study of technical replicates of blood from several donors. The method was immunoSEQ multiplex PCR; TCRdb's version includes in-frame clones alone and lacks a portion of them. The sample lists nearly 70,000 clones, approximately 93% occurring once. The material sequenced was PBMCs. These receptors were taken from a human donor in good health. Some clones in this sample may be carry-over from other donors' samples. CDR3s include the opening cysteine and the closing phenylalanine or tryptophan. Each record gives: J gene, clone size, V gene, D gene, CDR3 protein, CDR3 DNA. The D gene is left open where the match is weak. Not every row has a clone size; where given, it reads once, few, many or a size class.

TRBJ2-3 | NA | TRBV7-2 | TRBD2 | CASSLGAGGWTDTQYF | TGTGCCAGCAGCTTAGGAGCGGGGGGGTGGACAGATACGCAGTATTTT
TRBJ2-7 | NA | TRBV4-3 | NA | CASSQDHRATYEQYF | TGCGCCAGCAGCCAAGACCACAGGGCTACCTACGAGCAGTACTTC
TRBJ2-2 | NA | TRBV30 | NA | CAWDREANTGELFF | TGTGCCTGGGACAGGGAGGCGAACACCGGGGAGCTGTTTTTT
TRBJ1-4 | NA | TRBV6-5 | TRBD1 | CASKPPGQGNEKLFF | TGTGCCAGCAAGCCCCCGGGACAGGGAAATGAAAAACTGTTTTTT
TRBJ2-5 | NA | TRBV10-3 | NA | CAISEQHHPQETQYF | TGTGCCATCAGTGAACAACATCACCCTCAAGAGACCCAGTACTTC
TRBJ2-5 | NA | TRBV7-9 | NA | CASSFSTQETQYF | TGTGCCAGCAGCTTTTCCACTCAAGAGACCCAGTACTTC
TRBJ1-2 | NA | TRBV18 | NA | CASSQTGGGSPHYGYTF | TGTGCCAGCTCCCAAACCGGGGGGGGCTCACCCCACTATGGCTACACCTTC
TRBJ1-2 | NA | TRBV6-5 | NA | CASSPTGSGYGYTF | TGTGCCAGCAGTCCCACAGGGAGCGGCTATGGCTACACCTTC
TRBJ2-3 | NA | TRBV7-2 | NA | CASSNLEDTQYF | TGTGCCAGCAGCAACTTAGAAGATACGCAGTATTTT
TRBJ2-3 | NA | TRBV7-2 | TRBD2 | CASSFYGGGADTQYF | TGTGCCAGCAGCTTTTACGGGGGAGGGGCAGATACGCAGTATTTT
TRBJ1-1 | NA | TRBV7-9 | TRBD1 | CASSLNAGGTEAFF | TGTGCCAGCAGCTTAAACGCAGGGGGAACTGAAGCTTTCTTT
TRBJ2-7 | NA | TRBV4-3 | TRBD2 | CASSQVGRGVSYEQYF | TGCGCCAGCAGCCAAGTAGGGCGGGGGGTCTCCTACGAGCAGTACTTC
TRBJ1-1 | NA | TRBV6-6 | TRBD1 | CASRQTGVINTEAFF | TGTGCCAGCAGACAAACAGGGGTTATAAACACTGAAGCTTTCTTT
TRBJ1-1 | NA | TRBV29-1 | TRBD1 | CSGGRDRVTEAFF | TGCAGCGGGGGACGGGACAGGGTGACTGAAGCTTTCTTT
TRBJ2-7 | NA | TRBV7-8 | NA | CASTNPRQGIYEQYF | TGTGCCAGCACCAACCCAAGGCAGGGAATTTACGAGCAGTACTTC
TRBJ1-2 | NA | TRBV7-2 | NA | CASSPQRNYGYTF | TGTGCCAGCAGCCCCCAGCGAAACTATGGCTACACCTTC
TRBJ1-2 | NA | TRBV7-2 | NA | CASSHPGLRNGYTF | TGTGCCAGCAGTCATCCGGGACTGAGGAATGGCTACACCTTC
TRBJ2-7 | NA | TRBV7-8 | NA | CASSLVRELAYEQYF | TGTGCCAGCAGCTTAGTTCGGGAGTTAGCCTACGAGCAGTACTTC
TRBJ2-5 | NA | TRBV6-1 | NA | CASSGQRAGQETQYF | TGTGCCAGCAGTGGCCAGAGAGCAGGCCAAGAGACCCAGTACTTC
TRBJ1-6 | NA | TRBV10-2 | TRBD1 | CASRTTGSRNSPLHF | TGCGCCAGCAGAACGACAGGGTCGAGGAATTCACCCCTCCACTTT
TRBJ1-2 | once | TRBV30 | NA | CACHEASGGGYTF | TGTGCCTGCCACGAAGCCTCCGGGGGTGGCTACACCTTC
TRBJ1-5 | once | TRBV6-1 | TRBD1 | CASSEERTGRNQPQHF | TGTGCCAGCAGTGAAGAGAGGACAGGGCGCAATCAGCCCCAGCATTTT
TRBJ2-5 | NA | TRBV4-1 | NA | CASTSLAPCTQYF | TGCGCCAGCACCTCACTTGCTCCGTGCACCCAGTACTTC
TRBJ1-4 | NA | TRBV14 | TRBD1 | CASSPLGQGANEKLFF | TGTGCCAGCAGCCCCCTCGGACAGGGTGCTAATGAAAAACTGTTTTTT
TRBJ2-2 | NA | TRBV5-6 | TRBD2 | CASSPSGRETGELFF | TGTGCCAGCAGCCCCAGCGGGAGAGAGACCGGGGAGCTGTTTTTT
TRBJ2-5 | NA | TRBV2 | TRBD2 | CASEGLAEETQYF | TGTGCCAGCGAGGGACTAGCGGAAGAGACCCAGTACTTC
TRBJ2-1 | NA | TRBV7-9 | NA | CASSLEAALVGNEQFF | TGTGCCAGCAGCTTAGAGGCGGCGTTGGTCGGCAATGAGCAGTTCTTC
TRBJ2-7 | NA | TRBV7-3 | TRBD2 | CASARTSDYEQYF | TGTGCCAGCGCAAGGACTAGCGACTACGAGCAGTACTTC
TRBJ1-2 | NA | TRBV6-6 | NA | CASTGDWGGYTF | TGTGCCAGCACAGGGGATTGGGGTGGCTACACCTTC
TRBJ1-2 | once | TRBV9 | TRBD1 | CASSGWTGRGYTF | TGTGCCAGCAGCGGTTGGACAGGGCGCGGCTACACCTTC
TRBJ2-7 | NA | TRBV15 | NA | CATSRDPGNYEQYF | TGTGCCACCAGCAGAGATCCAGGAAACTACGAGCAGTACTTC
TRBJ2-5 | NA | TRBV5-1 | NA | CASSSGLPPGSSQYF | TGCGCCAGCAGCTCAGGACTCCCCCCGGGGTCATCCCAGTACTTC
TRBJ1-5 | NA | TRBV30 | NA | CAWGTGSFNQPQHF | TGTGCCTGGGGGACTGGATCTTTCAATCAGCCCCAGCATTTT
TRBJ1-3 | NA | TRBV5-1 | NA | CASSLEGLLSGNTIYF | TGCGCCAGCAGCTTGGAAGGACTCCTCTCTGGAAACACCATATATTTT
TRBJ2-3 | NA | TRBV5-1 | TRBD1 | CASRHGTGTDTQYF | TGCGCCAGCAGACATGGGACAGGCACAGATACGCAGTATTTT
TRBJ2-2 | NA | TRBV5-1 | TRBD1 | CASHPRDRGPSTGELFF | TGCGCCAGCCACCCCCGGGACAGGGGGCCGAGCACCGGGGAGCTGTTTTTT
TRBJ1-4 | NA | TRBV5-8 | NA | CASSLLPREKLFF | TGTGCCAGCAGCTTGCTCCCTAGAGAAAAACTGTTTTTT
TRBJ1-3 | NA | TRBV7-2 | NA | CASSLDGQYSGNTIYF | TGTGCCAGCAGCTTAGATGGGCAATACTCTGGAAACACCATATATTTT
TRBJ1-1 | few | TRBV14 | TRBD1 | CASSRQGRTEAFF | TGTGCCAGCAGCCGACAGGGACGGACTGAAGCTTTCTTT
TRBJ2-3 | NA | TRBV7-9 | NA | CASNEGADPDTQYF | TGTGCCAGCAACGAGGGCGCGGACCCAGATACGCAGTATTTT